The clone carrying this T cell receptor beta chain turned up a few times. Antigen unknown. The junction does not match germline at one end; this may be a read error. These data are taken from a study of Graves' ophthalmopathy and Graves' hyperthyroidism. As the template, RNA transcripts were used to amplify TCR beta CDR3 regions. The library came from an HTBI-primed first-round RT-PCR and a second-round multiplex PCR. TCRdb reanalysed the multiplex PCR reads using MiXCR and keeps one entry per CDR3 protein. The repertoire has over a million distinct CDR3 sequences, 35% to 40% of them found once; the top ten carry 11%. Findings of the study overall: As the model predicted ophthalmopathy progression, it achieved a sensitivity of approximately 65% and a specificity of roughly 73%. For separating ophthalmopathy from stable hyperthyroidism, a 13-signature model gave 85% to 90% sensitivity and 81.08% specificity.

Germline values: CDR1 ENHRY, CDR2 SYGVKD. The CDR3 loop spans 17 amino acids. The receptor's source is an adult man with Graves' hyperthyroidism. This chain uses TRBV10-3 with TRBJ2-7; D might be TRBD1 (6 bases). Sequencing input: peripheral blood or thyroid tissue (not recorded which). The CDR3 nucleotides read TGTGCCAGCAGTTACCGAAGTCAGGGGCCACATACCTACGAGCAGTACTTC. This gives the protein CASSYRSQGPHTYEQYF.